Reported below is one T cell receptor (beta chain). Its matching antigen is unknown. This sample was included in a study of type 1 regulatory T cells. In the study overall: This in vitro CD4 product, T-allo10, is enriched for Tr1 cells and alloantigen-specific.

Each CDR3 protein is one row after TCRdb ran MiXCR on the reads. There are more than 50,000 distinct CDR3 sequences in the sample; roughly 60% occur only once, and 1.8% lies in the top ten. The trim removed 4 bases at V and 4 bases at J, leaving 12 bases unmatched. Germline V lookup: CDR1 SGHRS, CDR2 YFSETQ. The CDR3 runs 16 residues. V gene TRBV5-1 combines with J gene TRBJ1-1; 8 positions agree with TRBD1. Sequencing was performed on cultured non-Tr1 T cells, either the whole culture or a sorted T cell fraction (not recorded which). The TCR sequence derives from a human donor in good health. The CDR3 sequence: CASSIQPGQEVTEAFF. The CDR3 DNA reads TGCGCCAGCAGCATACAACCGGGACAGGAGGTCACTGAAGCTTTCTTT.